This T cell receptor beta chain was retrieved from a study of control samples from healthy donors and cancer patients. This table comes from immunoSEQ multiplex PCR, and its TCRdb copy is limited to in-frame clones, with some not included. Among about 150,000 clones listed, 75% to 95% were seen once. Trimming removed 8 bases from V and 13 bases from J; junction bases left unmatched: 8. The CDR3 totals 11 residues. The germline CDR1 and CDR2 sequences are SEHNR and FQNEAQ (reference sequence). The receptor comes from a woman between 40 and 55 years old in good health. The gene calls are TRBV7-9 and TRBJ2-1; TRBD2 matches at 7 bases. Sequencing was done on a sample of blood. This CDR3 reads CASEAAGDQFF. The CDR3 nucleotides are TGTGCCAGCGAAGCGGCGGGGGATCAGTTCTTC. Based on the CDR3 plus reference TRBV7-9 and TRBJ2-1, the full variable domain is DTGVSQNPRHKITKRGQNVTFRCDPISEHNRLYWYRQTLGQGPEFLTYFQNEAQLEKSRLLSDRFSAERPKGSFSTLEIQRTEQGDSAMYLCASEAAGDQFFGPGTRLTVL.